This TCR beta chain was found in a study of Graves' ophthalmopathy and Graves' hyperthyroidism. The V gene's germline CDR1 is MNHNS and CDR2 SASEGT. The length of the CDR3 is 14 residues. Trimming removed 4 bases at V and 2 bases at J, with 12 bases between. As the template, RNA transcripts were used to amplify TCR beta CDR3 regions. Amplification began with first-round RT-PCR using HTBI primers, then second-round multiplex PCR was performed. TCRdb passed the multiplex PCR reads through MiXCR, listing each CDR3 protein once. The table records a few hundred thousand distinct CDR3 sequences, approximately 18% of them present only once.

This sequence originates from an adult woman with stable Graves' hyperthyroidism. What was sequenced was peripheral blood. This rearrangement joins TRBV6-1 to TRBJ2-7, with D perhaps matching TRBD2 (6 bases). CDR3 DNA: TGTGCCAGCAGTGGACCGGCGGGGACCTACGAGCAGTACTTC. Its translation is CASSGPAGTYEQYF.